Detailed here is one T cell receptor beta chain. This sample was taken from a study of blood T cell repertoires in COVID-19. Study overall: The samples span acute and convalescent COVID-19 from the United States, Italy and Spain.

The ends lost 3 bases at V and 6 bases at J; junction bases unmatched: 5. Per germline, CDR1 MGHRA and CDR2 YSYEKL. The CDR3 contains 15 residues. A Seattle source enrolled patients during active infection and followed them longitudinally. Original processing methods: Reference gene primer amplification gave estimated nucleated cell counts. The data were produced by immunoSEQ multiplex PCR, yet TCRdb's version contains in-frame clones alone and is incomplete. The V and J calls and the clone size are those of that table, but D and trimming were determined from the DNA. The data contain 100,000 to 150,000 clones, roughly four fifths of them seen just once; the ten biggest clones take up 4.5% to 6%.

The clonotype comes from a man aged 80 or over with COVID-19, enrolled during active disease. The sequencing sample was made of peripheral blood. The chain has TRBV4-1 and TRBJ1-6, with TRBD1 identical over 7 bases. The CDR3 coding sequence is TGCGCCAGCAGCCACCCGACAGGGAGTAATTCACCCCTCCACTTT. This codes for CASSHPTGSNSPLHF.